Listed below are T cell receptor beta chains from one sample, sequenced in a study of blood T cells in healthy people across ages. TCRdb reanalysed the 5' RACE reads using MiXCR and keeps one entry per CDR3 protein. The repertoire holds about 1.6 million distinct CDR3 sequences, with approximately 32% as singletons. Sequencing was carried out using blood. Receptors were obtained from a woman under 40 in good health. Each CDR3 is given with its conserved first and last residue. Each record gives: D gene, J gene, V gene, CDR3 protein. A D gene is named only where the DNA matches it firmly.

d_gene: NA; j_gene: TRBJ1-2; v_gene: TRBV20-1; CDR3aa: CSESNHGYTF
d_gene: TRBD2; j_gene: TRBJ2-4; v_gene: TRBV3-1; CDR3aa: CASSQGLAGDPNNEQYF
d_gene: TRBD2; j_gene: TRBJ2-3; v_gene: TRBV20-1; CDR3aa: CSAHPGQSGSTDTQYF
d_gene: NA; j_gene: TRBJ2-2; v_gene: TRBV3-1; CDR3aa: CASSQSQRGRTRKLFF
d_gene: NA; j_gene: TRBJ2-7; v_gene: TRBV25-1; CDR3aa: CASSAMVYDEQYF
d_gene: TRBD1; j_gene: TRBJ1-1; v_gene: TRBV20-1; CDR3aa: CSAHPPEGANTEAFF
d_gene: NA; j_gene: TRBJ2-2; v_gene: TRBV10-1; CDR3aa: CASSESIRSDVGALTGELFF
d_gene: NA; j_gene: TRBJ2-7; v_gene: TRBV14; CDR3aa: CACSQRVGTRLYEQYF
d_gene: NA; j_gene: TRBJ2-3; v_gene: TRBV5-1; CDR3aa: CASSLGESTDTQYF
d_gene: TRBD2; j_gene: TRBJ2-7; v_gene: TRBV20-1; CDR3aa: CSASRLAGGLDEQYF
d_gene: TRBD2; j_gene: TRBJ2-3; v_gene: TRBV10-2; CDR3aa: CASSEGSGTPTDTQYF
d_gene: NA; j_gene: TRBJ2-1; v_gene: TRBV28; CDR3aa: CASSLLASPGNEQFF
d_gene: TRBD2; j_gene: TRBJ2-1; v_gene: TRBV15; CDR3aa: CATSSPTSGTHNEPFF
d_gene: TRBD2; j_gene: TRBJ2-2; v_gene: TRBV9; CDR3aa: CASSVAGAGGYTGELFF
d_gene: NA; j_gene: TRBJ2-1; v_gene: TRBV29-1; CDR3aa: CSVISGRSYNEQFF
d_gene: NA; j_gene: TRBJ1-2; v_gene: TRBV20-1; CDR3aa: CSARHQKGGYTF
d_gene: TRBD1; j_gene: TRBJ2-7; v_gene: TRBV20-1; CDR3aa: CSAEPDRGYEQYF
d_gene: NA; j_gene: TRBJ1-2; v_gene: TRBV5-6; CDR3aa: CASSSEINVYTF
d_gene: TRBD2; j_gene: TRBJ2-1; v_gene: TRBV28; CDR3aa: CASSSRIAGGIYNEQFF
d_gene: NA; j_gene: TRBJ2-3; v_gene: TRBV13; CDR3aa: CASSHRDGDTDTQYF